This T cell receptor (beta chain) was sequenced in a study of CD8 T cells in Susac syndrome. Sequencing of TCR beta covered CD8+ and CD4+ T cells obtained from blood. Control patients had untreated stable or active relapsing-remitting multiple sclerosis by revised McDonald criteria. Negative isolation yielded the CD8+ and CD4+ T cells, while FACS enriched the TEMRA cells. After extraction with the RNeasy kit, about 0.45 to 1 ug of the RNA was reverse transcribed using random hexamers. Amplification of TCR beta CDR3 spanned 54 Vbeta and 13 Jbeta via immunoSEQ multiplex PCR. One entry per CDR3 protein, called by TCRdb with MiXCR from the immunoSEQ multiplex PCR reads. The sample records hundreds of thousands of distinct CDR3 sequences, approximately 85% being singletons. The germline CDR1 and CDR2 sequences are MGHRA and YSYEKL. The CDR3 extends over 14 amino acids. The V end lost 4 bases, the J end lost 5 bases, and 14 bases lay between the germline ends.

The sequencing input was CD8+ T cells from PBMCs. The receptor was isolated from a human donor with multiple sclerosis. The chain recombines TRBV4-1 with TRBJ1-1; no clear D gene. The CDR3 loop is CASSRIGEYTEAFF. For the CDR3, the DNA is TGCGCCAGCAGCCGAATTGGGGAATATACTGAAGCTTTCTTT.